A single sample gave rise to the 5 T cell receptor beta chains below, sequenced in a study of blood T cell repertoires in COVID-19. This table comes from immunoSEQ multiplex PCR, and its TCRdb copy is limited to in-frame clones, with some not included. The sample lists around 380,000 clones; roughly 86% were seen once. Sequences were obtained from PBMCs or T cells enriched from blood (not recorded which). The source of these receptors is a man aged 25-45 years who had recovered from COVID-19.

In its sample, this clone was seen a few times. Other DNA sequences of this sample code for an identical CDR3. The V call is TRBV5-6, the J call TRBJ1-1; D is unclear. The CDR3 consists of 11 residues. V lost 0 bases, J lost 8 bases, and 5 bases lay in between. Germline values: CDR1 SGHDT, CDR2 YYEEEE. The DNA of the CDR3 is TGTGCCAGCAGCTTGGGTGGCGAAGCTTTCTTT. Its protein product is CASSLGGEAFF.

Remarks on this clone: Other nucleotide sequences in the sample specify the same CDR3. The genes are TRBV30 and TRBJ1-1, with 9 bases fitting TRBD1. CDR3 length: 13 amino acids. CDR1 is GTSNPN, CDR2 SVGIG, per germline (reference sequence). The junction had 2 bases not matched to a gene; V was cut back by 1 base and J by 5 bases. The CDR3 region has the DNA TGTGCCTGGAGTGACAGGGGGCGAACTGAAGCTTTCTTT. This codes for CAWSDRGRTEAFF.

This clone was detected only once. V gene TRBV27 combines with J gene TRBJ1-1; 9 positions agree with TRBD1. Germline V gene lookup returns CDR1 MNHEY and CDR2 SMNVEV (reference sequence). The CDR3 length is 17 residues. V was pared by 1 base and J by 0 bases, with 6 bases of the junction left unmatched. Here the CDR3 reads CASSLFSTGGVNTEAFF. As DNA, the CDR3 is TGTGCCAGCAGTTTATTCTCGACAGGGGGTGTGAACACTGAAGCTTTCTTT.

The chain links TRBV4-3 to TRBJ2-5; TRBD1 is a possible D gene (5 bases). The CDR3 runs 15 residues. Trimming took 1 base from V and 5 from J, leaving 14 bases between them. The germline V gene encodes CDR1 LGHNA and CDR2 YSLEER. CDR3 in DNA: TGCGCCAGCAGCCAAGGGGCAGGGTGGTTCGAGACCCAGTACTTC. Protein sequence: CASSQGAGWFETQYF.

Here the CDR3 reads CASSQSAGGFEAFF. The CDR3 DNA is TGTGCCAGCAGCCAGTCCGCAGGGGGGTTTGAAGCTTTCTTT. The rearrangement uses TRBV3-1 (or the pseudogene TRBV3-2) and TRBJ1-1; TRBD1 matches at 7 bases. CDR1 is LGHDT and CDR2 is YNNKEL in the germline V gene (reference sequence). The trim removed 3 bases at V and 7 bases at J, leaving 8 bases unmatched. The CDR3 length is 14 residues.